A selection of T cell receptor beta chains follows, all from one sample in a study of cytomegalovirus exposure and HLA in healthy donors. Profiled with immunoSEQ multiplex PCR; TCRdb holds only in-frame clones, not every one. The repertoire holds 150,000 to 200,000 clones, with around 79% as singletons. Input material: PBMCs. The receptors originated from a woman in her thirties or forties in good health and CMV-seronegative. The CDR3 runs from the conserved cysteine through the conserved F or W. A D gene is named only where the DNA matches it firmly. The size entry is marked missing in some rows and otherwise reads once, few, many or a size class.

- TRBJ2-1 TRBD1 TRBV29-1 CSEGTGGGEQFF TGCAGCGAGGGGACAGGGGGGGGTGAGCAGTTCTTC
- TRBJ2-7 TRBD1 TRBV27 CASSTTGANYEQYF TGTGCCAGCAGTACTACAGGGGCCAACTACGAGCAGTACTTC
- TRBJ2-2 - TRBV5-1 CASSPGWAGNTGELFF TGCGCCAGCAGCCCTGGATGGGCAGGAAACACCGGGGAGCTGTTTTTT
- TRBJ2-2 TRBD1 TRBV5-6 CASGQGVGTGELFF TGTGCCAGCGGACAGGGGGTGGGGACCGGGGAGCTGTTTTTT
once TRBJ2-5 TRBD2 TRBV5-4 CASSLESGVEETQYF TGTGCCAGCAGCTTGGAAAGCGGGGTCGAGGAGACCCAGTACTTC
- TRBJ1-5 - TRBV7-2 CASSFSVYSNQPQHF TGTGCCAGCAGCTTCTCAGTGTATAGCAATCAGCCCCAGCATTTT
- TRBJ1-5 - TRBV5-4 CASSFGGDNQPQHF TGTGCCAGCAGCTTTGGAGGGGACAATCAGCCCCAGCATTTT
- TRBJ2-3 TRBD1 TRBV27 CASSFSTGEYTDTQYF TGTGCCAGCAGTTTTTCGACAGGGGAATACACAGATACGCAGTATTTT
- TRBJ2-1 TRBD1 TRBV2 CASNRQGSYNEQFF TGTGCCAGCAATCGACAGGGCTCCTACAATGAGCAGTTCTTC
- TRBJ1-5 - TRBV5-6 CASSLRGTNQPQHF TGTGCCAGCAGCTTAAGGGGCACCAATCAGCCCCAGCATTTT
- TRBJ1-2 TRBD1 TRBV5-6 CASRRPGQGADGYTF TGTGCCAGCAGGCGACCGGGACAGGGGGCCGATGGCTACACCTTC
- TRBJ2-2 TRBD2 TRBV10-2 CASVHGTSGNTGELFF TGCGCCAGTGTCCATGGGACTAGCGGGAACACCGGGGAGCTGTTTTTT
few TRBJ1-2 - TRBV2 CAGGGGYTF TGTGCCGGGGGGGGCGGCTACACCTTC
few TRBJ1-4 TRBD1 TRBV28 CASRPTRDRGATNEKLFF TGTGCCAGCAGACCCACGAGGGACAGGGGTGCAACTAATGAAAAACTGTTTTTT
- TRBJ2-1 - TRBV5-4 CASSLPPLAGNYNEQFF TGTGCCAGCAGCTTGCCCCCACTGGCGGGGAACTACAATGAGCAGTTCTTC
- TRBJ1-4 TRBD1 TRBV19 CASSDRGNEKLFF TGTGCCAGTTCCGACAGGGGGAATGAAAAACTGTTTTTT
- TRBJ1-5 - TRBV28 CASSLEAGNQPQHF TGTGCCAGCAGTTTGGAGGCAGGAAATCAGCCCCAGCATTTT
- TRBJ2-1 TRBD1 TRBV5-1 CASSIRQGAINEQFF TGCGCCAGCAGCATCCGACAGGGGGCGATTAATGAGCAGTTCTTC
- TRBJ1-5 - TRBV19 CASSIPFRRDRDQPQHF TGTGCCAGTAGTATACCATTTAGGAGGGACCGAGATCAGCCCCAGCATTTT
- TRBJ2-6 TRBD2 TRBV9 CASSGRLAGGGRANVLTF TGTGCCAGCAGCGGACGACTAGCGGGGGGCGGGAGGGCCAACGTCCTGACTTTC
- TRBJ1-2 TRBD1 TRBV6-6 CASSWGGQAGYGYTF TGTGCCAGCAGTTGGGGCGGACAGGCCGGGTATGGCTACACCTTC
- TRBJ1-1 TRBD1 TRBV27 CASSLFSGTEGRNTEAFF TGTGCCAGCAGTTTATTTTCCGGGACAGAAGGGAGGAACACTGAAGCTTTCTTT
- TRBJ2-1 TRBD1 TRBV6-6 CASTADRYNEQFF TGTGCCAGCACCGCGGACAGGTACAATGAGCAGTTCTTC
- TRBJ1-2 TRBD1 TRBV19 CATADRVGGYTF TGTGCCACCGCGGACAGGGTAGGCGGCTACACCTTC